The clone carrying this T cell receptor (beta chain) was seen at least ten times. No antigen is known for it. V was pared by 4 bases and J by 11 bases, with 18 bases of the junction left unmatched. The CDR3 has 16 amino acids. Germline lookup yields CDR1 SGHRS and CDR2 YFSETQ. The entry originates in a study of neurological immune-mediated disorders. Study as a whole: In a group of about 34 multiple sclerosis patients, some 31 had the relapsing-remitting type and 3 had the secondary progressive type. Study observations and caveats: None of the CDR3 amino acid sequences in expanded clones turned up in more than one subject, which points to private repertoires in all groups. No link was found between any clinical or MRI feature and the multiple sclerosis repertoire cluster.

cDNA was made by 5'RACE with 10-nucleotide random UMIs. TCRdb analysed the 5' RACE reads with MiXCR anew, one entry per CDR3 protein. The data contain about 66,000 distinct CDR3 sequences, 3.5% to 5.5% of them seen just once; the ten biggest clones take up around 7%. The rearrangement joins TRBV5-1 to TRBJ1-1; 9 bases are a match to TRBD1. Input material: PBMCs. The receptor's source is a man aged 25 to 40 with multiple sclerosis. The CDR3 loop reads CASSLEGQGVVGEAFF. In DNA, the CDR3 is TGCGCCAGCAGCCTGGAGGGACAGGGAGTTGTTGGTGAGGCTTTCTTT.